The 31 T cell receptor beta chains given below trace back to one sample, sequenced in a study of shared clonotypes between healthy human individuals. Profiled with immunoSEQ multiplex PCR; TCRdb holds only in-frame clones, not every one. The data show 2 million to 2.5 million clones, less than 95% seen once. The sample was naive CD4+ T cells from PBMCs. Subset described: CD45RA+ positively selected. The receptors derive from a man in his late teens or twenties in good health. Some clones in this sample may be carry-over from other donors' samples.

The chain has TRBV6-5 and TRBJ1-1; 7 bases line up with TRBD1. CDR1 is MNHEY, CDR2 SVGAGI, per germline. The V and J ends lost 5 bases and 11 bases, in that order; junction bases with no gene match: 5. The CDR3 loop spans 11 amino acids. CDR3 sequence reads: CASSQTGRAFF. CDR3 coding DNA: TGTGCCAGCAGTCAGACAGGGAGGGCTTTCTTT.

V usage is TRBV6-5 and J usage is TRBJ2-3, with D possibly called TRBD1 or TRBD2 (6 bases each). Germline CDR1 and CDR2: MNHEY and SVGAGI. The CDR3 loop spans 16 amino acids. Trimming took 2 bases from V and 6 from J, leaving 18 bases between them. The chain's CDR3 is CASSYRRAGEVDTQYF. CDR3 DNA: TGTGCCAGCAGTTACCGACGGGCAGGGGAGGTGGATACGCAGTATTTT.

The rearrangement joins TRBV5-6 to TRBJ1-1; no firm D call. CDR1 SGHDT and CDR2 YYEEEE come from the germline V gene. V gave up 3 bases and J gave up 2 bases, with 5 bases separating them. This CDR3 has 12 residues. The CDR3 is CASSSYNTEAFF. Here the CDR3 DNA reads TGTGCCAGCAGCTCCTACAACACTGAAGCTTTCTTT. Complete variable domain (other parts from reference TRBV5-6 and TRBJ1-1): DAGVTQSPTHLIKTRGQQVTLRCSPKSGHDTVSWYQQALGQGPQFIFQYYEEEERQRGNFPDRFSGHQFPNYSSELNVNALLLGDSALYLCASSSYNTEAFFGQGTRLTVV.

As concerns this clone: At the DNA level, this CDR3 is encoded by other sequences in the same sample as well. The gene calls are TRBV6-6 and TRBJ2-1, with 7 bases matching TRBD2. The CDR3 covers 15 residues. The germline CDR1 and CDR2 sequences are MNHNY and SVGAGI (reference sequence). With 2 bases clipped from V and 0 bases from J, the junction kept 1 base outside the gene matches. The CDR3 is CASSYGGSSYNEQFF. DNA for the CDR3: TGTGCCAGCAGTTACGGCGGGAGCTCCTACAATGAGCAGTTCTTC.

The chain employs TRBV7-3 and TRBJ2-2; 9 bases are a match to TRBD2. The germline CDR1 and CDR2 sequences are SGHTA and FQGTGA. The V segment lost 3 bases and the J segment 5 bases; nucleotides outside the gene matches: 4. CDR3 length: 15 amino acids. The DNA of the CDR3 is TGTGCCAGCAGCTTCATAGCGGGAGCAACCGGGGAGCTGTTTTTT. Protein: CASSFIAGATGELFF.

The chain carries TRBV29-1 and TRBJ2-5, with D perhaps TRBD2 (7 bases). CDR1 and CDR2 (germline): SQVTM, ANQGSEA. The CDR3 has 14 amino acids. V lost 4 bases and J lost 9, with 21 bases in between. CDR3 DNA sequence: TGCAGCGTTGGAAGGGGGGGGGACCGAAGGGCCCAGTACTTC. This codes for CSVGRGGDRRAQYF.

About this clone itself: Other DNA sequences of this sample code for an identical CDR3. The chain carries TRBV18 and TRBJ2-5; D is unclear. The CDR3 is 13 residues long. Germline loops: CDR1 KGHSH, CDR2 LQKENI. V was trimmed by 3 bases and J by 4 bases, leaving 9 bases between them. CDR3 sequence: CASSPLGSETQYF. DNA for the CDR3: TGTGCCAGCTCACCTTTGGGGTCAGAGACCCAGTACTTC.

The chain employs TRBV7-8 and TRBJ2-7; D is uncertain. This CDR3 comprises 14 residues. The V end lost 1 base, the J end lost 2 bases, and 9 bases lay between the germline ends. Germline V lookup: CDR1 SGHVS, CDR2 FQNEAQ. CDR3 nucleotides: TGTGCCAGCAGCTTAGAGGTTGGGGCCTACGAGCAGTACTTC. Translation: CASSLEVGAYEQYF.

This chain joins TRBV28 and TRBJ2-7, with D tentatively TRBD1 (5 bases). The germline V and J ends were trimmed by 4 bases and 2 bases, with 9 bases remaining between them. CDR3 length: 13 amino acids. Germline assignment: CDR1 MDHEN and CDR2 SYDVKM. The DNA of the CDR3 is TGTGCCAGCAGTTCGACAGTTCCCTACGAGCAGTACTTC. It yields the protein CASSSTVPYEQYF.

This clone was observed a single time. The chain has TRBV4-1 and TRBJ2-7; 10 bases align to TRBD1. V gave up 4 bases and J gave up 6 bases; unmatched junction bases: 6. This CDR3 contains 14 residues. The germline gives CDR1 MGHRA, CDR2 YSYEKL. The CDR3, as DNA: TGCGCCAGCAGCCGGGACAGGGGTCTTCCCGAGCAGTACTTC. It specifies CASSRDRGLPEQYF.

This rearrangement joins TRBV14 to TRBJ1-2; D perhaps matches TRBD1 (5 bases). Trimming removed 4 bases at V and 4 bases at J, with 16 bases between. This CDR3 has 15 residues. Germline V gene data show CDR1 as SGHDN and CDR2 as FVKESK. CDR3 sequence (DNA): TGTGCCAGCAGCCTGCAGCTGGGGCTCTTCTATGGCTACACCTTC. Its translation is CASSLQLGLFYGYTF.

The chain joins TRBV27 to TRBJ2-7; 8 nucleotides align to TRBD2. Trimming removed 2 bases from V and 1 base from J; junction bases left unmatched: 4. The CDR3 is 15 residues long. Looked up from germline, CDR1 is MNHEY and CDR2 is SMNVEV (reference sequence). The CDR3 DNA sequence: TGTGCCAGCAGTTTACAGCTAGCGGGTTCCTACGAGCAGTACTTC. Protein sequence: CASSLQLAGSYEQYF.

The V gene is TRBV5-4, the J gene TRBJ1-2, with 10 bases fitting TRBD1. V lost 4 bases, J lost 8 bases, and 5 bases stayed unmatched. The CDR3 is 13 residues long. Germline CDR1 is SGHNT and CDR2 is YYREEE (reference sequence). CDR3 bases: TGTGCCAGCAGCCAGGACAGGGGGAAGGGCTACACCTTC. Residues: CASSQDRGKGYTF.

This clone was detected once. This specimen includes other DNA sequences encoding the same CDR3. This chain joins TRBV2 and TRBJ1-2, with 7 bases identical to TRBD1. The CDR3 contains 14 residues. Trimming took 4 bases from V and 1 from J; bases not matched to a gene: 3. The germline V gene encodes CDR1 SNHLY and CDR2 FYNNEI. CDR3 DNA sequence: TGTGCCAGCAGTGGACAGGGTGTTAACTATGGCTACACCTTC. Protein product: CASSGQGVNYGYTF. Variable domain in full (rest from reference TRBV2 and TRBJ1-2): EPEVTQTPSHQVTQMGQEVILRCVPISNHLYFYWYRQILGQKVEFLVSFYNNEISEKSEIFDDQFSVERPDGSNFTLKIRSTKLEDSAMYFCASSGQGVNYGYTFGSGTRLTVV.

The rearrangement links TRBV11-1 to TRBJ1-5; 10 bases align to TRBD1. Per germline, CDR1 SGHAT and CDR2 FQDESV (reference sequence). With V trimmed by 5 bases and J by 5 bases, 18 bases remained unmatched. The length of the CDR3 is 19 residues. The DNA for the CDR3 is TGTGCCAGCAGCCCCTCCCGGGACAGGGGCCTCCTGTTGGATCAGCCCCAGCATTTT. It yields the protein CASSPSRDRGLLLDQPQHF. Combining the CDR3 with reference TRBV11-1 and TRBJ1-5 gives the whole variable domain EAEVAQSPRYKITEKSQAVAFWCDPISGHATLYWYRQILGQGPELLVQFQDESVVDDSQLPKDRFSAERLKGVDSTLKIQPAELGDSAMYLCASSPSRDRGLLLDQPQHFGDGTRLSIL.

The J gene is TRBJ1-2, the V gene TRBV28; D unresolved. CDR1 and CDR2 from the germline V gene are MDHEN and SYDVKM. Trimming pared 11 bases from V and 1 base from J, leaving 14 bases between. The CDR3 loop spans 13 amino acids. The CDR3 nucleotides read TGTGCCCCTCCGTGGACCGGTAACTATGGCTACACCTTC. Encoded protein: CAPPWTGNYGYTF.

The J gene is TRBJ2-7, the V gene TRBV7-2, with D perhaps matching TRBD2 (6 bases). Germline loops: CDR1 SGHTA, CDR2 FQGNSA. The germline V and J ends were trimmed by 0 bases and 4 bases, with 16 bases remaining between them. This CDR3 is 16 amino acids long. The DNA of the CDR3 is TGTGCCAGCAGCTTAGCCGGAGGACTAACAAGTTACGAGCAGTACTTC. Protein product: CASSLAGGLTSYEQYF.

This chain joins TRBV28 and TRBJ1-2; no clear D gene. Trimming stripped 11 bases from V and 3 bases from J, with 25 bases between. The CDR3 loop spans 16 amino acids. Germline lookup yields CDR1 MDHEN and CDR2 SYDVKM. DNA of the CDR3: TGTGCCGCACCCCCCCCTTGGGGTGGCTTCTACTATGGCTACACCTTC. Its protein product is CAAPPPWGGFYYGYTF.

The rearrangement joins TRBV30 to TRBJ2-3; a weak D match, TRBD1 (6 bases). This CDR3 is 14 amino acids long. Germline V gene sequence: CDR1 GTSNPN, CDR2 SVGIG (reference sequence). Deletions cut 5 bases from V and 4 bases from J, with 16 bases between. CDR3 sequence (DNA): TGTGCCTGGGTGTACAGGGATCGGGCAGATACGCAGTATTTT. Translated, it gives CAWVYRDRADTQYF.

The CDR3 reads CASSQRQGPSNQPQHF. The DNA of the CDR3 is TGTGCCAGCAGTCAACGACAGGGCCCTAGCAATCAGCCCCAGCATTTT. The V gene is TRBV6-6, the J gene TRBJ1-5, with 7 bases identical to TRBD1. This CDR3 has 16 amino acids. Germline V lookup: CDR1 MNHNY, CDR2 SVGAGI (reference sequence). Trimming removed 5 bases from V and 0 bases from J; junction bases left unmatched: 7.

The CDR3 DNA sequence: TGTGCCAGCAGCAAGGGGGCGGGGTTTGAGACCCAGTACTTC. This sequence encodes CASSKGAGFETQYF. V usage is TRBV7-9 and J usage is TRBJ2-5, with TRBD1 as a possible D gene (7 bases). The CDR3 loop spans 14 amino acids. V lost 5 bases and J lost 5, with 15 bases in between. Germline V gene data show CDR1 as SEHNR and CDR2 as FQNEAQ (reference sequence).

The chain combines TRBV5-1 with TRBJ2-1, with D possibly being TRBD2 (5 bases). V lost 4 bases and J 9 bases, leaving 14 bases between the germline ends. The CDR3 covers 13 residues. Per the germline V gene, CDR1 is SGHRS and CDR2 is YFSETQ. CDR3 sequence (DNA): TGCGCCAGCAGCCTCCGGACCGAGGGTGAGCAGTTCTTC. Translating it yields CASSLRTEGEQFF.

The chain carries TRBV29-1 and TRBJ2-2; the match to TRBD2 covers 8 bases. The CDR3 spans 15 residues. In germline, CDR1 is SQVTM, CDR2 ANQGSEA. Trimming took 6 bases from V and 1 from J; bases not matched to a gene: 7. The CDR3 spells CSVRTLAGNTGELFF. The DNA for the CDR3 is TGCAGCGTCCGCACTCTAGCGGGGAACACCGGGGAGCTGTTTTTT.

CDR3 region: CASSPTSAPYEQYF. CDR3 coding DNA: TGTGCCAGCAGTCCGACTAGCGCGCCCTACGAGCAGTACTTC. The chain is built from TRBV6-5 and TRBJ2-7; the match to TRBD2 covers 8 bases. CDR3 size: 14 residues. Germline assignment: CDR1 MNHEY and CDR2 SVGAGI. V was pared by 5 bases and J by 2 bases, with 5 bases of the junction left unmatched.

Here the CDR3 reads CASSRSGAHYNEQFF. The CDR3 bases are TGTGCCAGCAGCAGATCCGGGGCGCACTACAATGAGCAGTTCTTC. The genes are TRBV7-8 and TRBJ2-1, with D perhaps TRBD1 or TRBD2 (5 bases each). From germline, CDR1 is SGHVS and CDR2 FQNEAQ. V was trimmed by 5 bases and J by 3 bases, leaving 14 bases between them. The CDR3 contains 15 residues. Looking up the rest from reference TRBV7-8 and TRBJ2-1 gives the full variable domain: GAGVSQSPRYKVAKRGQDVALRCDPISGHVSLFWYQQALGQGPEFLTYFQNEAQLDKSGLPSDRFFAERPEGSVSTLKIQRTQQEDSAVYLCASSRSGAHYNEQFFGPGTRLTVL.

In this sample, this clone turned up once. The same CDR3 is also encoded by other DNA sequences in this sample. The rearrangement uses TRBV5-4 and TRBJ2-7, with D possibly being TRBD2 (7 bases). The CDR3 has 14 amino acids. Deletions cut 4 bases from V and 4 bases from J, with 15 bases between. In germline, CDR1 is SGHNT, CDR2 YYREEE (reference sequence). CDR3 loop: CASSRWGGSYEQYF. In DNA, the CDR3 is TGTGCCAGCAGCCGTTGGGGGGGCTCTTACGAGCAGTACTTC.

The chain has TRBV19 and TRBJ1-3; D gene unclear. Between the trimmed V and J ends, which lost 9 bases and 1 base, there was a span of 25 bases. Germline assignment: CDR1 LNHDA and CDR2 SQIVND (reference sequence). The CDR3 consists of 18 residues. The CDR3 loop is CASFSLERWGESGNTIYF. DNA for the CDR3: TGTGCCAGCTTCAGTCTGGAACGGTGGGGAGAGTCTGGAAACACCATATATTTT.

The rearrangement joins TRBV29-1 to TRBJ1-2; TRBD1 is a possible D gene (6 bases). The CDR3 sequence is 15 residues long. Deletions cut 4 bases from V and 7 bases from J, with 22 bases between. Germline values: CDR1 SQVTM, CDR2 ANQGSEA. The CDR3 coding sequence is TGCAGCGTTGTAATGTCTGGCTCGGGAGGGGGTGGCTACACCTTC. Translation gives CSVVMSGSGGGGYTF.

The rearrangement uses TRBV5-4 and TRBJ2-1; 10 bases agree with TRBD2. From germline, CDR1 is SGHNT and CDR2 YYREEE (reference sequence). The CDR3 extends over 15 amino acids. Unmatched junction bases numbered 10, after V lost 5 bases and J lost 8 bases. The DNA for the CDR3 is TGTGCCAGCAGTCTGTCTCTAGCGGGAGTGGATGAGCAGTTCTTC. This translates into CASSLSLAGVDEQFF.

The gene calls are TRBV28 and TRBJ2-5; TRBD1 aligns across 8 bases. CDR1 and CDR2 from the germline V gene are MDHEN and SYDVKM. The CDR3 covers 14 residues. The V segment lost 5 bases and the J segment 5 bases; nucleotides outside the gene matches: 7. The CDR3 DNA reads as TGTGCCAGCAGTGTAGACAGGGGCGGCGAGACCCAGTACTTC. Residues: CASSVDRGGETQYF.

The chain has TRBV15 and TRBJ1-4; TRBD1 might be the D (5 bases). The CDR3 sequence is 13 residues long. The V end was cut by 3 bases, the J end by 4 bases, with 6 bases between. Germline V gene data show CDR1 as LNHNV and CDR2 as YYDKDF (reference sequence). CDR3 region: CATSRGHNEKLFF. DNA of the CDR3: TGTGCCACCAGCAGGGGGCATAATGAAAAACTGTTTTTT. Combining the CDR3 with reference TRBV15 and TRBJ1-4 gives the whole variable domain DAMVIQNPRYQVTQFGKPVTLSCSQTLNHNVMYWYQQKSSQAPKLLFHYYDKDFNNEADTPDNFQSRRPNTSFCFLDIRSPGLGDTAMYLCATSRGHNEKLFFGSGTQLSVL.